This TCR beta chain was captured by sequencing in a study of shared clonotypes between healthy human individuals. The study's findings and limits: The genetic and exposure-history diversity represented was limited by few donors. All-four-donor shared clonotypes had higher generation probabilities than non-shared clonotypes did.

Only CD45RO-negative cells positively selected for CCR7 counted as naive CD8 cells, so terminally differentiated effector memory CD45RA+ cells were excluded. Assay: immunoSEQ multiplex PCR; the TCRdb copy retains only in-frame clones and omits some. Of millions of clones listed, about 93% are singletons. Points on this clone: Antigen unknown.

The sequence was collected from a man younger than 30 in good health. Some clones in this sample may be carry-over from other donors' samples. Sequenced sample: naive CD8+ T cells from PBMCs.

CDR3 nucleotides: TGTGCCTGCTCCGACAGGGAATATGAAAAACTGTTTTTT. Its protein product is CACSDREYEKLFF. The V call is TRBV7-9, the J call TRBJ1-4; 7 bases fit TRBD1. Germline V gene data show CDR1 as SEHNR and CDR2 as FQNEAQ (reference sequence). Losses at the gene ends were 11 bases for V and 6 bases for J; bases not matched to a gene: 9. The CDR3 consists of 13 residues.